Listed here is a single T cell receptor (beta chain). Germline V gene lookup returns CDR1 SEHNR and CDR2 FQNEAQ (reference sequence). This CDR3 is 16 amino acids long. V trimming: 5 bases; J trimming: 5 bases; junction bases outside the gene matches: 12. The sample comes from a study of technical replicates of blood from several donors. TCRdb's table, derived via immunoSEQ multiplex PCR, lists solely in-frame clones and lacks some. The top ten hold about 0.4% of the sample, which has about 80,000 clones, 92% seen once. The sequence was obtained from a human donor in good health. The J gene is TRBJ1-5, the V gene TRBV7-9; TRBD1 matches at 7 bases. The sequencing sample was made of T cells isolated from PBMCs. CDR3 loop: CASSQRDFTGDQPQHF. CDR3 DNA sequence: TGTGCCAGCAGCCAACGGGACTTCACAGGGGATCAGCCCCAGCATTTT.